This T cell receptor beta chain was sequenced in a study of cytomegalovirus exposure and HLA in healthy donors (dated by TCRdb to the late 2010s). With respect to the entire study: In an earlier analysis of under 600 of the donors, about 270 Gb of sequence data and 90 million to 120 million unique TCR beta sequences from 150 million to 200 million T cells were reported. Of the roughly 400 genotyped donors, 65% to 90% fell in the genetic ancestry cluster associated with self-reported Caucasian donors. HLA typing included class I and class II loci at four-digit resolution. A later analysis re-analyzed previously published TCR beta repertoires from 600 to 850 donors and added high-resolution HLA genotyping to study TCR occurrence patterns. On average, 235,054 unique TCR beta nucleotide sequences were sequenced per donor among about 400 genotyped donors of the cohort, with roughly 18% of those sequences being non-productive. The study aimed to test whether signatures of past pathogen exposure could be identified by cataloging public T cell receptors. Every repertoire in the discovery cohort had been generated on one and the same sequencing platform. The T cell repertoires of around 670 subjects were profiled by immunosequencing and related to cytomegalovirus serostatus. An early release covering roughly 640 HLA-typed donors comprised approximately 290 gigabases of sequencing data and 85 million to 100 million unique TCR sequences. Donor age, sex, ethnicity and CMV serostatus were compiled together with the repertoire data. Rather than using new phenotypic data, the later analysis identified candidate immune exposures from TCR beta sequences and from how often those sequences occurred across donors. Typing coverage differed by locus: A, B, C, DRB1 and DQB1 were typed in roughly 620-640 donors, DQA1 in about 550, DPA1 in 600 to 610, and DPB1 in just under 490. An earlier analysis of 450 to 750 of the donors used high-throughput TCR beta sequencing to judge whether each TCR beta V gene segment behaved as functional or pseudogenic. The study combined high-throughput TCR immunosequencing, statistical association of individual TCRs with disease status, and machine learning to predict cytomegalovirus infection status. Genome-wide SNP genotypes for about 55% of the 666 donors were used in a later genetic analysis, which treated that subset as a discovery cohort. Along with the roughly 670-subject first cohort, a separate validation cohort of over a hundred different subjects was used. About 5 DR-DQ haplotypes were handled as single units for association and clustering, since linkage in the cohort was strong.

Summary of the overall study and its limitations: A further reported finding was that TCR beta sequences accurately predicted the HLA-A and HLA-B alleles for most subjects in the first cohort. Most CMV-associated TCR beta chains appeared to be HLA-restricted in a later analysis, and the HLA associations seemed to be driven largely by CMV exposure. Sequencing depth was assumed to be roughly uniform across donors in the presence/absence analyses, though that assumption may not hold. Because counts were too low, approximately 18 rarely observed V segments, including chromosome 9 orphons, were excluded from the earlier analysis of 587 of the donors. According to the authors, the approach could potentially be generalized to other disease states and immunological phenotypes. Immune exposure information for the cohort was limited to CMV serostatus. According to a later genetic analysis, donors in an Asian-associated ancestry cluster had fewer N-insertions in productive TCRs than the approximately 630-donor mean. Several of the top co-occurrence clusters appeared to be linked to parvovirus B19, influenza, CMV and Epstein-Barr virus, according to a later analysis. Broadly in line with IMGT annotations, most TCR beta V segments showed up in productive rearrangements about 87% or about 30% of the time in an earlier analysis of approximately 600 of the donors. A cluster of highly shared sequence variants was judged likely to be a technical artifact of the sequencing pipeline. In a later analysis, TCR association rates were found to vary across HLA loci, with the most associated TCRs seen for DRB1 alleles and the fewest for HLA-C alleles. Strong co-occurrence of HLA alleles, especially DR and DQ, made assigning TCR associations to individual alleles difficult. In this cohort, only TCR beta chains were sequenced, and detectable features were limited by the absence of alpha or paired-chain data. Three of the identified cytomegalovirus-associated TCR beta chains were confirmed in vitro to be specific for cytomegalovirus antigens. Some IMGT-functional V segments, including TRBV6-2 and TRBV6-3, could not be told apart with the 87-base-pair reads, so those segments were excluded. HLA typing was unavailable for some donors at each locus, so association tests used only the typed subset. Most TCR sequences were seen in very few donors, while some public TCRs were found in many individuals. Linkage disequilibrium might explain the correlated functional status among segregating V segments, but an unknown experimental factor could not be excluded. Specific HLA alleles were associated with over 15,000 TCR beta sequences at a false discovery rate of 0.05 in a later analysis. In a later analysis, HLA-associated TCR beta chains showed more clonal expansion and lower generation probabilities than non-associated chains that were equally common. In a later genetic analysis, a missense DCLRE1C variant was associated with V-gene and J-gene trimming of TCR beta chains, and the association was replicated in an independent cohort. The study gave a list of some 150 TCR beta chains associated with cytomegalovirus. The classifier was reported to diagnose cytomegalovirus status with high specificity and sensitivity in both the original cohort and the validation cohort.

This clone was seen just once. Its antigen remains undetermined. Nothing much larger sits one base from this clone, and base qualities are not available. Receptor libraries were prepared by the immunoSEQ multiplex PCR assay. A mixture of 60 forward primers for TCR Vbeta segments and 13 reverse primers for TCR Jbeta segments was used in the multiplex PCR. Amplification of the CDR3 region of rearranged TCR beta genes was performed with a multiplex PCR assay on genomic DNA. The Illumina HiSeq System was used to sequence the amplified TCR beta libraries as 87-base-pair reads. In the source study's methods: A later analysis tallied roughly 80 million unique TCR beta chains across the roughly 610 repertoires, and approximately 11 million of those chains were shared by two or more donors. Raw reads were error-corrected and collapsed into unique sequences with a nearest-neighbor algorithm that merged closely related sequences to remove PCR and sequencing errors. Alignment of CDR3 sequences to IMGT reference sequences was used to assign V, D and J gene segments. For a sequence to be retained, a match of at least six nucleotides to both a V gene segment and a J gene segment was required. A rearrangement counted as productive if the CDR3 had no stop codons and remained in frame with V and J, and every other rearrangement counted as non-productive. Following IMGT convention, CDR3 was defined as the stretch from the second conserved V-encoded cysteine up to the conserved J-encoded phenylalanine. Sequences without an unambiguous match to a single V gene segment were excluded from the earlier analysis of almost 600 of the donors. In an earlier analysis of roughly 500 of the donors, V segments were called functional above 56.7% productive rearrangements and were called segregating when the between-donor standard deviation exceeded 5%. A statistical classification framework was built to diagnose cytomegalovirus status from the catalog of TCR beta chain sequences. In a later analysis, V and J genes were assigned by comparing TCR nucleotide sequences against IMGT/GENE-DB human TR gene sequences. The TCRdist pipeline was used in a later analysis to assign CDR3 sequences and most-parsimonious VDJ recombination scenarios. In a later analysis, every TCR beta chain was defined by the combination of its CDR3 amino acid sequence and its V-gene family, and reads without a unique V-gene family were dropped. In a later analysis, approximately 590 highly shared, low-generation-probability nucleotide sequences were removed to address suspected cross-contamination and a sequencing artifact. In a later analysis, a clonal expansion index was calculated for each public chain from normalized within-repertoire ranks of inferred template counts. Generation probabilities in a later analysis came from a VDJ recombination model fitted to out-of-frame rearrangements, and those results were checked against IGoR. Hypergeometric tests were used in a later analysis to score TCR-TCR, TCR-HLA and TCR-CMV co-occurrence, with a repertoire-size bias correction applied to the TCR pairs. A later analysis estimated false discovery rates by permuting HLA or CMV assignments 20 times. A later analysis grouped co-occurring TCRs with DBSCAN, adding TCRdist sequence similarity when clustering within HLA-allele-positive subsets. For co-occurrence clustering, repertoires with fewer than 30,000 or more than 120,000 public chains were excluded, along with 5 or 6 repertoires with anomalous nucleotide sharing. What TCRdb holds here is the immuneACCESS table cut down to in-frame rearrangements. Part of the clones is not present; checked against another copy, under half of the missing clones reflect an unresolved V gene, and the others are unexplained. The V and J calls and the clone size are those of that table, but D and trimming were determined from the DNA. Counted in this sample were about 64,000 clones; 85% of them appeared once. The top ten constitute around 10% of the sample.

Looking up the germline V gene yields CDR1 SNHLY and CDR2 FYNNEI. The junction shows trimming of 7 bases on V and 4 bases on J, plus 17 bases between the germline ends. The CDR3 runs 15 amino acids, cysteine and phenylalanine included. Only CDR3 DNA is held: 45 bases, read in frame from base 1. The cohort was made up of under 800 healthy bone marrow donors. At the time of sampling, all cohort members were nominally healthy, though unrecorded immune exposures were likely present. The donor was CMV seronegative and was included in the group of approximately 350 seronegative cohort members. Every donor gave a peripheral blood sample, and the peripheral blood mononuclear cells from that sample were used for TCR beta sequencing. The Qiagen DNeasy Blood Extraction Kit was used to extract genomic DNA from the blood cell samples.

The clonotype was recovered from a female donor in good health and CMV-seronegative. The chain is assembled from TRBV2 and TRBJ1-5; a tentative D match to TRBD1 spans 6 bases. The sequenced sample was PBMCs. The nucleotide sequence is TGTGCCAGCATTCTAGACCGACAGGTGAATCAGCCCCAGCATTTT. Translated, it reads CASILDRQVNQPQHF.